One sample yielded the 18 T cell receptor beta chains listed below, sequenced in a study of blood T cell repertoires in COVID-19. The assay was immunoSEQ multiplex PCR, and TCRdb's table has in-frame clones only and misses some. The table lists roughly 44,000 clones, approximately 90% of them singletons. Specimen: peripheral blood. Receptors were obtained from a man of 80 years or more with acute or convalescent COVID-19.

The rearrangement uses TRBV24-1 and TRBJ1-5; no clear D. The CDR3 is 14 residues long. Looked up from germline, CDR1 is KGHDR and CDR2 is SFDVKD. V shed 3 bases and J shed 10 bases, with 15 bases lying between them. CDR3: CATSDADVGEPQHF. The CDR3 region has the DNA TGTGCCACCAGTGATGCGGATGTCGGGGAACCCCAGCATTTT.

V and J are TRBV12-3 or TRBV12-4 and TRBJ1-1, with D perhaps TRBD1 (5 bases). Trimming pared 5 bases from V and 5 bases from J, leaving 12 bases between. This CDR3 comprises 13 residues. CDR3 sequence (DNA): TGTGCCAGCAGTATAGGGGCCCCTACTGAAGCTTTCTTT. It translates to CASSIGAPTEAFF.

This sequence joins TRBV7-8 and TRBJ1-6; TRBD1 is a possible D gene (6 bases). The CDR3 has 15 amino acids. The germline V and J ends were trimmed by 5 bases and 10 bases, with 18 bases remaining between them. The germline CDR1 and CDR2 sequences are SGHVS and FQNEAQ. The chain's CDR3 is CASSEQGRARSPLHF. The CDR3, as DNA: TGTGCCAGCAGCGAACAGGGCAGGGCCCGATCACCCCTCCACTTT.

In its sample, this clone was seen once. This chain connects TRBV28 to TRBJ2-7; D uncertain. CDR1 is MDHEN, CDR2 SYDVKM, per germline. Trimming took 7 bases from V and 5 from J, leaving 15 bases between them. The CDR3 runs to 13 residues. DNA of the CDR3: TGTGCCAGCACCGAGGCGGCGAGCAACGAGCAGTACTTC. It translates to CASTEAASNEQYF.

This chain connects TRBV19 to TRBJ2-7, with 7 bases fitting TRBD1. The V gene end was trimmed by 4 bases and the J gene end by 1 base; junction bases not matched to a gene: 4. This CDR3 region has 14 residues. Germline values: CDR1 LNHDA, CDR2 SQIVND (reference sequence). CDR3 coding DNA: TGTGCCAGTAGTAGACAGGGAGAATCCTACGAGCAGTACTTC. As protein: CASSRQGESYEQYF.

This CDR3 is CAWRGSYNSPLHF. In DNA form, the CDR3 reads TGTGCCTGGAGGGGCAGCTACAATTCACCCCTCCACTTT. V usage is TRBV30 and J usage is TRBJ1-6; D gene unclear. CDR1 and CDR2 (germline): GTSNPN, SVGIG (reference sequence). V gave up 3 bases and J gave up 7 bases, with 10 bases separating them. The CDR3 has 13 amino acids.

The chain uses TRBV29-1 and TRBJ2-1; possible D gene TRBD1, 5 bases. The CDR3 runs to 12 residues. V lost 3 bases, J lost 5 bases, and 8 bases lay in between. Germline CDR1 SQVTM, CDR2 ANQGSEA. The CDR3, as DNA: TGCAGCGTTGACACAGGTAACAATGAGCAGTTCTTC. Protein sequence: CSVDTGNNEQFF.

The chain has TRBV3-1 (or the pseudogene TRBV3-2) and TRBJ2-2, with D uncertain. The V gene lost 4 bases and the J gene lost 4 bases, with 7 bases spanning the gap. The CDR3 is made up of 13 amino acids. Germline CDR1 reads LGHDT; CDR2 reads YNNKEL (reference sequence). CDR3 amino acids: CASSRHSTGELFF. The CDR3, as DNA: TGTGCCAGCAGCCGACACAGCACCGGGGAGCTGTTTTTT.

The chain recombines TRBV19 with TRBJ2-3, with TRBD2 as a possible D gene (7 bases). The germline V and J ends were trimmed by 7 bases and 2 bases, with 19 bases remaining between them. This CDR3 is 16 amino acids long. From germline, CDR1 is LNHDA and CDR2 SQIVND (reference sequence). The CDR3 reads CASTNRGAGATDTQYF. The CDR3 DNA sequence: TGTGCCAGTACCAACCGGGGGGCTGGGGCCACAGATACGCAGTATTTT. Drawing the rest from reference TRBV19 and TRBJ2-3, the complete variable domain is DGGITQSPKYLFRKEGQNVTLSCEQNLNHDAMYWYRQDPGQGLRLIYYSQIVNDFQKGDIAEGYSVSREKKESFPLTVTSAQKNPTAFYLCASTNRGAGATDTQYFGPGTRLTVL.

The gene calls are TRBV11-2 and TRBJ1-1; TRBD1 aligns across 9 bases. Germline trimming cut 4 bases from V and 4 bases from J; bases unmatched to any gene: 7. Germline assignment: CDR1 SGHAT and CDR2 FQNNGV. This CDR3 has 15 amino acids. The CDR3 coding sequence is TGTGCCAGCAGCTACGGGGGACAGGGAGTCACTGAAGCTTTCTTT. Protein: CASSYGGQGVTEAFF.

The chain uses TRBV30 and TRBJ1-2; D is unclear. This CDR3 is 12 amino acids long. The germline V gene has CDR1 GTSNPN and CDR2 SVGIG (reference sequence). Trimming shortened V by 5 bases and J by 2 bases, and 9 bases separated the two germline ends. Written as DNA, the CDR3 is TGTGCCTGGGGACGGGAGAACTATGGCTACACCTTC. It yields the protein CAWGRENYGYTF.

The chain joins TRBV10-2 to TRBJ2-4, with a tentative D call TRBD1 (6 bases). CDR1 and CDR2 (germline): WSHSY, SAAADI. Trimming left V 7 bases short and J 1 base short, with 14 bases between. The CDR3 runs to 15 residues. The CDR3 DNA follows: TGCGCCAGCATTAACAGGGTGGAGGCCAAAAACATTCAGTACTTC. Amino acids: CASINRVEAKNIQYF.

The rearrangement joins TRBV28 to TRBJ2-7; TRBD1 matches 9 bases. The CDR3 extends over 13 amino acids. V was clipped by 6 bases and J by 5 bases; unmatched bases: 5. CDR1 MDHEN and CDR2 SYDVKM come from the germline V gene. The CDR3 DNA follows: TGTGCCAGCAGGGGACAGGGTCGTGACGAGCAGTACTTC. Its protein product is CASRGQGRDEQYF.

This clone showed up just a few times. The chain is built from TRBV19 and TRBJ1-1; perhaps TRBD1 as D (5 bases). Trimming took 5 bases from V and 5 from J, leaving 18 bases between them. The CDR3 is 15 residues long. Germline loops: CDR1 LNHDA, CDR2 SQIVND (reference sequence). The DNA of the CDR3 is TGTGCCAGTAGTTACCTAGTCGGGGGAGGAACTGAAGCTTTCTTT. Its translation is CASSYLVGGGTEAFF.

V and J are TRBV5-4 and TRBJ1-4; TRBD1 matches 7 bases. V lost 3 bases, J lost 7 bases, and 3 bases stayed unmatched. This CDR3 has 13 residues. Germline V lookup: CDR1 SGHNT, CDR2 YYREEE (reference sequence). The CDR3 loop is CASSSRTGEKLFF. In DNA form, the CDR3 reads TGTGCCAGCAGCTCGAGGACAGGTGAAAAACTGTTTTTT.

The gene calls are TRBV19 and TRBJ1-2; maybe TRBD1 (5 bases). The CDR3 has 15 amino acids. Per germline, CDR1 LNHDA and CDR2 SQIVND (reference sequence). V was clipped by 3 bases and J by 2 bases, with 13 bases between them. The CDR3 loop is CASSIGSGWNYGYTF. The CDR3 nucleotides are TGTGCCAGTAGTATTGGGTCAGGGTGGAACTATGGCTACACCTTC.

The V gene is TRBV5-1, the J gene TRBJ1-2; D may be TRBD1 (6 bases). V was shortened by 4 bases and J by 0 bases, with 13 bases between the two germline ends. CDR1 is SGHRS, CDR2 YFSETQ, per germline. The CDR3 is 15 residues long. The CDR3 loop is CASSTGRGSNYGYTF. The CDR3 DNA sequence: TGCGCCAGCAGCACCGGGAGGGGGTCTAACTATGGCTACACCTTC.

The chain recombines TRBV29-1 with TRBJ2-1; 8 bases are shared with TRBD2. The ends lost 3 bases at V and 3 bases at J; junction bases unmatched: 4. Germline CDR1 is SQVTM and CDR2 is ANQGSEA. This CDR3 comprises 14 residues. CDR3 sequence: CSVEGGGYYNEQFF. The CDR3 DNA follows: TGCAGCGTTGAGGGCGGGGGGTACTACAATGAGCAGTTCTTC.